The rows below give T cell receptor beta chains drawn from one sample of a study of T-cell memory formation after mild COVID-19. TCRdb processed the 5' RACE reads anew with MiXCR; each CDR3 protein has one entry. This sample has 430,000 or so distinct CDR3 sequences, with approximately 25% found just once. Sequencing was performed on PBMCs or a T cell subset sorted from them (not recorded which). The receptors here all came from an adult woman who had mild COVID-19 (a few samples of this study predate the infection). Cell type and time point are not known. CDR3s include the opening cysteine and the closing phenylalanine or tryptophan. D genes are given only for firm matches. Size is stated for part of the rows, as once, few or many counts, or as a class when the clone is expanded.

CDR3nt: TGCAGTGCTCCTCCCGGGGGCGGGTATAATTCACCCCTCCACTTT
CDR3aa: CSAPPGGGYNSPLHF
abundance: .
v_gene: TRBV20-1
j_gene: TRBJ1-6
d_gene: .
len: 15

CDR3nt: TGTGCCAGCGGGGCCGGACAGGGCTGGTATGGCTACACCTTC
CDR3aa: CASGAGQGWYGYTF
abundance: few
v_gene: TRBV12-3/TRBV12-4
j_gene: TRBJ1-2
d_gene: TRBD1
len: 14

CDR3nt: TGTGCCAGCAGCTTAACGAGGCCATCCGAGCAGTTCTTC
CDR3aa: CASSLTRPSEQFF
abundance: .
v_gene: TRBV7-3
j_gene: TRBJ2-1
d_gene: .
len: 13

CDR3nt: TGCGCCAGCAGCTTCGGTGGAACAGGTCTAATATACTATGGCTACACCTTC
CDR3aa: CASSFGGTGLIYYGYTF
abundance: .
v_gene: TRBV5-1
j_gene: TRBJ1-2
d_gene: .
len: 17

CDR3nt: TGCAGTGCCAGAAGGTCACTAGCGGGGGGCCAAGAGACCCAGTACTTC
CDR3aa: CSARRSLAGGQETQYF
abundance: few
v_gene: TRBV20-1
j_gene: TRBJ2-5
d_gene: TRBD2
len: 16

CDR3nt: TGTGCCAGCAGCTACGACAGGGACCAGCCCCAGCATTTT
CDR3aa: CASSYDRDQPQHF
abundance: .
v_gene: TRBV7-9
j_gene: TRBJ1-5
d_gene: TRBD1
len: 13

CDR3nt: TGTGCCAGCAGCTCTCGGTGGGGGAGCCCCCAGCATTTT
CDR3aa: CASSSRWGSPQHF
abundance: once
v_gene: TRBV5-6
j_gene: TRBJ1-5
d_gene: .
len: 13

CDR3nt: TGTGCCAGCAGCCCACCAGATTCCCCCCAGCATTTT
CDR3aa: CASSPPDSPQHF
abundance: few
v_gene: TRBV7-9
j_gene: TRBJ1-5
d_gene: .
len: 12

CDR3nt: TGTGCCAGCAGTCCCCAGAGTGCCCAAGAGACCCAGTACTTC
CDR3aa: CASSPQSAQETQYF
abundance: few
v_gene: TRBV12-3/TRBV12-4
j_gene: TRBJ2-5
d_gene: .
len: 14

CDR3nt: TGTGCCAGCAGATTGGGGGGAGTAGGCACCGGGGAGCTGTTTTTT
CDR3aa: CASRLGGVGTGELFF
abundance: few
v_gene: TRBV12-3/TRBV12-4
j_gene: TRBJ2-2
d_gene: .
len: 15